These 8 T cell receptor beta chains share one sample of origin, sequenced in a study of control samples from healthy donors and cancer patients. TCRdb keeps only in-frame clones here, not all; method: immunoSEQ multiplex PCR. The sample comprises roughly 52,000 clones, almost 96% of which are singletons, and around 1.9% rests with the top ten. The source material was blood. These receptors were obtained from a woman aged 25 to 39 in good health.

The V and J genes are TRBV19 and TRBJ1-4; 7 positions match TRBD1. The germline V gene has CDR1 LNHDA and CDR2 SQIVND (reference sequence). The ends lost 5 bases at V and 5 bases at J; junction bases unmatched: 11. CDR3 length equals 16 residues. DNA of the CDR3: TGTGCCAGTAGTCCGCTCCCCGGGACAGCGAATGAAAAACTGTTTTTT. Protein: CASSPLPGTANEKLFF.

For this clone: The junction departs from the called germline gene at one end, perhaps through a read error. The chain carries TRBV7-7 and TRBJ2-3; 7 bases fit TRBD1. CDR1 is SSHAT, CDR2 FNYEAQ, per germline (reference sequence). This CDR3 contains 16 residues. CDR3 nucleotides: TGTGCTAGCAGCTTAGTGGGACAGAGCCCCACAGATACGCAGTATTTT. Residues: CASSLVGQSPTDTQYF.

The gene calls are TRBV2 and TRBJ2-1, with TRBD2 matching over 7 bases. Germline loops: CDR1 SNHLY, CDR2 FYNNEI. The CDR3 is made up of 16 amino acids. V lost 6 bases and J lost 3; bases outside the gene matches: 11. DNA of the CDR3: TGTGCCAGCAGAGGAAGCGGGATGGGGAACTACAATGAGCAGTTCTTC. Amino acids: CASRGSGMGNYNEQFF.

CDR3 region: CASMGGYEQYF. Here the CDR3 DNA reads TGTGCCAGCATGGGGGGCTACGAGCAGTACTTC. The V call is TRBV6-5, the J call TRBJ2-7; possible D gene TRBD2, 6 bases. Germline V gene lookup returns CDR1 MNHEY and CDR2 SVGAGI. The CDR3 contains 11 residues. The V and J ends lost 7 bases and 3 bases respectively, with 7 bases between them.

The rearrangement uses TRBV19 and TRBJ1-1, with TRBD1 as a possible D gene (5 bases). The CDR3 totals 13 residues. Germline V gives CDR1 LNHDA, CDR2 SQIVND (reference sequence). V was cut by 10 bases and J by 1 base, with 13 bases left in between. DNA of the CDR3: TGTGCCACCAGGGTTGGGAGGAACACTGAAGCTTTCTTT. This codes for CATRVGRNTEAFF.

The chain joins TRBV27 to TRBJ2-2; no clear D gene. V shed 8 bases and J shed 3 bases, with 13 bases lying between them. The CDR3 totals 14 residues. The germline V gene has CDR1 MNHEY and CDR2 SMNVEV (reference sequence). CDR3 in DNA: TGTGCCAGCGCGTTAGGTTGGCACACCGGGGAGCTGTTTTTT. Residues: CASALGWHTGELFF.

In DNA form, the CDR3 reads TGTGCCACCAGCAGAGATTTGGGGGGTGAAAAACTGTTTTTT. Protein: CATSRDLGGEKLFF. V usage is TRBV15 and J usage is TRBJ1-4; D might be TRBD1 (5 bases). V was clipped by 0 bases and J by 7 bases, with 9 bases between them. The CDR3 loop spans 14 amino acids. From germline, CDR1 is LNHNV and CDR2 YYDKDF (reference sequence).

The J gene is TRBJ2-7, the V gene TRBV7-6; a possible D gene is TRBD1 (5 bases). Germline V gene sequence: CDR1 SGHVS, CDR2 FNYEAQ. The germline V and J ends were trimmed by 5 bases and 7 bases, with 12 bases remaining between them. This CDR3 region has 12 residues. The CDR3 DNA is TGTGCCAGCAGCAAAATAGGGGTTGAGCAGTACTTC. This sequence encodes CASSKIGVEQYF.